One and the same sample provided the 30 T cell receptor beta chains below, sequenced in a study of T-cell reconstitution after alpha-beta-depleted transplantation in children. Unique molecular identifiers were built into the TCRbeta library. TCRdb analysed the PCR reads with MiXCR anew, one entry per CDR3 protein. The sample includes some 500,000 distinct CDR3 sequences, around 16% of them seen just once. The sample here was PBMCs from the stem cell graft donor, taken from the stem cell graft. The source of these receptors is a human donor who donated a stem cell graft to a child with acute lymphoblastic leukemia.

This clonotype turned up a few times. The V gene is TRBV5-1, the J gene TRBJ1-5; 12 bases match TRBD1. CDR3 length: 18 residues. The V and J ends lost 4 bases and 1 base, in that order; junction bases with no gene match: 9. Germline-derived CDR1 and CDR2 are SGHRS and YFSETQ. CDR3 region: CASSPTGTGGISNQPQHF. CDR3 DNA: TGCGCCAGCAGCCCCACCGGGACAGGGGGCATAAGCAATCAGCCCCAGCATTTT. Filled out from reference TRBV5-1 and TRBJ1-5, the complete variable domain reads KAGVTQTPRYLIKTRGQQVTLSCSPISGHRSVSWYQQTPGQGLQFLFEYFSETQRNKGNFPGRFSGRQFSNSRSEMNVSTLELGDSALYLCASSPTGTGGISNQPQHFGDGTRLSIL.

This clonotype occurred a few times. The CDR3, as DNA: TGTGCCACCAGCAGAGATGGACTAGCGGAGAGCTACGAGCAGTACTTC. It codes for CATSRDGLAESYEQYF. This chain uses TRBV15 with TRBJ2-7, with 10 bases that match TRBD2. V lost 0 bases to trimming and J lost 3 bases; unmatched junction nucleotides: 5. This CDR3 spans 16 amino acids. Germline assignment: CDR1 LNHNV and CDR2 YYDKDF (reference sequence).

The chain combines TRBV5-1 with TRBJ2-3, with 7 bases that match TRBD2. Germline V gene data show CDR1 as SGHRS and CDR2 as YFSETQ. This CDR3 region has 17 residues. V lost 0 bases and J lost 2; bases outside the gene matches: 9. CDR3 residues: CASSLAVLADHTDTQYF. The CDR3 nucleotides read TGCGCCAGCAGCTTGGCCGTGCTAGCGGACCACACAGATACGCAGTATTTT.

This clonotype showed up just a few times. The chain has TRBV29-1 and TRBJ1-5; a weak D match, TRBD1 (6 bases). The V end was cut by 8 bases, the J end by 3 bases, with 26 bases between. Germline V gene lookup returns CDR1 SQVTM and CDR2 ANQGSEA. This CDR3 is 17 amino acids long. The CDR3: CSTRSAGGAPNNQPQHF. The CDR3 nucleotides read TGCAGCACAAGATCCGCGGGGGGCGCCCCCAACAATCAGCCCCAGCATTTT.

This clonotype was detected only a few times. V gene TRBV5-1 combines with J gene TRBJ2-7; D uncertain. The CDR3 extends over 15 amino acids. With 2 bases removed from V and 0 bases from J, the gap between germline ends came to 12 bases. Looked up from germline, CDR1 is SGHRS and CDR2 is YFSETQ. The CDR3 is CASSFVAASSYEQYF. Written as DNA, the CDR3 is TGCGCCAGCAGCTTTGTCGCGGCTAGCTCCTACGAGCAGTACTTC.

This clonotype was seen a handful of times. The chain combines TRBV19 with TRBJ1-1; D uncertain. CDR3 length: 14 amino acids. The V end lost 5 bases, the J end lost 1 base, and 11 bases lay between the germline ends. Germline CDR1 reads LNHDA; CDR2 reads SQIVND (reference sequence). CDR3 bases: TGTGCCAGTAGTCCGGTCGGAGAGAACACTGAAGCTTTCTTT. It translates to CASSPVGENTEAFF.

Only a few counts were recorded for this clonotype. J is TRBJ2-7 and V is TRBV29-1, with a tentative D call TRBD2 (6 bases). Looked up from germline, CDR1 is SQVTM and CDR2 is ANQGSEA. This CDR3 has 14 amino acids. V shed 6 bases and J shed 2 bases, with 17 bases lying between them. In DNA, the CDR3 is TGCAGCGTCCTAAGGGGAGGATTGACCTACGAGCAGTACTTC. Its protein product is CSVLRGGLTYEQYF.

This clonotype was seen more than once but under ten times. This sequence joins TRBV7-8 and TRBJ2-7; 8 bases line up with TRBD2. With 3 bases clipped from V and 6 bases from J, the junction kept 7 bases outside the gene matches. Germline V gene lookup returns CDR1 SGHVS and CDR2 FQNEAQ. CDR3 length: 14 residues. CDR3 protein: CASSFKRESGEQYF. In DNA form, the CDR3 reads TGTGCCAGCAGCTTTAAGCGGGAGAGTGGCGAGCAGTACTTC.

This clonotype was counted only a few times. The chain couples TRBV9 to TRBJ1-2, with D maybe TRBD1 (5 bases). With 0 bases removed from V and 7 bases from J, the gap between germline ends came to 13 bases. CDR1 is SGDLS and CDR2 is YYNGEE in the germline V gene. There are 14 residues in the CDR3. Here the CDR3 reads CASSVGAAGSGYTF. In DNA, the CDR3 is TGTGCCAGCAGCGTAGGGGCGGCAGGGAGTGGCTACACCTTC. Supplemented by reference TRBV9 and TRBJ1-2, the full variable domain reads DSGVTQTPKHLITATGQRVTLRCSPRSGDLSVYWYQQSLDQGLQFLIQYYNGEERAKGNILERFSAQQFPDLHSELNLSSLELGDSALYFCASSVGAAGSGYTFGSGTRLTVV.

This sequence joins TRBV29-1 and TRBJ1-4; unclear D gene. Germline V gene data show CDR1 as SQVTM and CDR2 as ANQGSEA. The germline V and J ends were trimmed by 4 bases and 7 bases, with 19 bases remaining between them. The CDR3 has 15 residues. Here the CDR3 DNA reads TGCAGCGTTGTACGGTTGTACCCCGAGCGTGAAAAACTGTTTTTT. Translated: CSVVRLYPEREKLFF.

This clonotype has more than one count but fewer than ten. The CDR3 region has the DNA TGTGCCAGCAGCTTGGGAGAGGGGGCTTGGAACACTGAAGCTTTCTTT. Translating gives CASSLGEGAWNTEAFF. The chain carries TRBV5-6 and TRBJ1-1, with 7 bases aligning to TRBD1. Germline loops: CDR1 SGHDT, CDR2 YYEEEE. The CDR3 spans 16 residues. Trimming took 0 bases from V and 1 from J; bases not matched to a gene: 6.

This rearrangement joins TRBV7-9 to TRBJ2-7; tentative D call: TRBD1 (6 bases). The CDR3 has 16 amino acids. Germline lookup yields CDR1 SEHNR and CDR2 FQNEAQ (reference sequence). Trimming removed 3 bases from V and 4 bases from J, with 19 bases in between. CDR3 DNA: TGTGCCAGCAGCTTTATTCCGACAGGCATTAGGTACGAGCAGTACTTC. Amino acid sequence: CASSFIPTGIRYEQYF.

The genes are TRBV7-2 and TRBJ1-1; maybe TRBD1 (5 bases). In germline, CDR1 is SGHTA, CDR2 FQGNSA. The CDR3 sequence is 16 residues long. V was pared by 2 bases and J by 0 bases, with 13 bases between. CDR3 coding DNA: TGTGCCAGCAGCTTATTCTACCGGGGACTGAACACTGAAGCTTTCTTT. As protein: CASSLFYRGLNTEAFF.

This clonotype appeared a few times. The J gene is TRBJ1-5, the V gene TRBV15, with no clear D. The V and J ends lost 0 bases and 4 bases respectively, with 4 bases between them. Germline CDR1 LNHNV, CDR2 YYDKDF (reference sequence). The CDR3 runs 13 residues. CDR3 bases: TGTGCCACCAGCAGAGAAGGGAATCAGCCCCAGCATTTT. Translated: CATSREGNQPQHF.

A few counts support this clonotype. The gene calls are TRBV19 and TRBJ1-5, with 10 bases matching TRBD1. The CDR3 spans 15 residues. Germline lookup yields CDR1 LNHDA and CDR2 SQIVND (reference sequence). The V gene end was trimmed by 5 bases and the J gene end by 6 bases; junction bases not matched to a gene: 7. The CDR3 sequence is CASSERQGAAQPQHF. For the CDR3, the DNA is TGTGCCAGTAGTGAGAGACAGGGGGCTGCTCAGCCCCAGCATTTT.

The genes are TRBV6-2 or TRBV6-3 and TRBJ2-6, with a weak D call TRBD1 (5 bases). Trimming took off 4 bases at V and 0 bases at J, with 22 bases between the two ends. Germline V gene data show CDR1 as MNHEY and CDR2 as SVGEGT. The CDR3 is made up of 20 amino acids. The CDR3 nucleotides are TGTGCCAGCAGTTCCCTCCGTCCGACAGCTCAGAGCTCTGGGGCCAACGTCCTGACTTTC. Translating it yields CASSSLRPTAQSSGANVLTF.

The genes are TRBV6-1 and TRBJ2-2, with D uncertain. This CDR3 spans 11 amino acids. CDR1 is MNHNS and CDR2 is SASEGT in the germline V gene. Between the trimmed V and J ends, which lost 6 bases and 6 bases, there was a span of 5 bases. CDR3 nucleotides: TGTGCCAGCAGGAGACCCGGGGAGCTGTTTTTT. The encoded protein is CASRRPGELFF.

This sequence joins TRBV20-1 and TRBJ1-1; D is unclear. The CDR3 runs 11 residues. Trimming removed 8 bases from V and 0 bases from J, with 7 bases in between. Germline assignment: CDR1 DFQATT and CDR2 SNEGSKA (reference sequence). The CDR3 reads CSKNMNTEAFF. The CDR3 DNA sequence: TGCAGTAAAAATATGAACACTGAAGCTTTCTTT.

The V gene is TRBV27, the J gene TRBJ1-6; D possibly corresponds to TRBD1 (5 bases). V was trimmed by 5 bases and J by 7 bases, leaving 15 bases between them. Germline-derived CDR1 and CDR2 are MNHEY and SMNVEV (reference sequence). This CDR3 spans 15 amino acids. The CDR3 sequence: CASSPPGWGNSPLHF. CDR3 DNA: TGTGCCAGCAGTCCGCCGGGCTGGGGGAATTCACCCCTCCACTTT.

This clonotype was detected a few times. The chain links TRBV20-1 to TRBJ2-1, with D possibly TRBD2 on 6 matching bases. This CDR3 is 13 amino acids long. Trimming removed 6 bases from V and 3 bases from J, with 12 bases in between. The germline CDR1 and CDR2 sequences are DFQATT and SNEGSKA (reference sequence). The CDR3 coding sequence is TGCAGTGCAGGGTCGGGAGTCTACAATGAGCAGTTCTTC. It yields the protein CSAGSGVYNEQFF.

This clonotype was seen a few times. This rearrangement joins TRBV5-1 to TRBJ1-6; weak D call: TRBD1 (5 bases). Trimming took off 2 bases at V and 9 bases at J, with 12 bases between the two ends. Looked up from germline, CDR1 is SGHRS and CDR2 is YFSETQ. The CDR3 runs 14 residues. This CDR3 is CASSFDSLGSPLHF. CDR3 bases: TGCGCCAGCAGCTTCGACAGCCTGGGTTCACCCCTCCACTTT.

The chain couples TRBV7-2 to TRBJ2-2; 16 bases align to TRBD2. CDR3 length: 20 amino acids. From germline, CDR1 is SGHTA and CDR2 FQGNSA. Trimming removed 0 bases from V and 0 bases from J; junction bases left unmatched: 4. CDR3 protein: CASSLAPGLAGGSNTGELFF. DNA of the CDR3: TGTGCCAGCAGCTTAGCGCCGGGACTAGCGGGAGGGTCGAACACCGGGGAGCTGTTTTTT.

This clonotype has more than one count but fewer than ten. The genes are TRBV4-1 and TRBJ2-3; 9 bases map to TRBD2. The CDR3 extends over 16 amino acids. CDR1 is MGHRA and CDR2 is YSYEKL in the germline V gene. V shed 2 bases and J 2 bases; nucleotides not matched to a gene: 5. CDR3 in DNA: TGCGCCAGCAGCCAAATGGCTAGCGGGATCACAGATACGCAGTATTTT. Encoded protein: CASSQMASGITDTQYF.

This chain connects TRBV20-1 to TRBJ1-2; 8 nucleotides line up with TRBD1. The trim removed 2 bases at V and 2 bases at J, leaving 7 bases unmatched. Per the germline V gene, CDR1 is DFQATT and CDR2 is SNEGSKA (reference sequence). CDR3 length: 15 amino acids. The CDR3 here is CSARRSGGANYGYTF. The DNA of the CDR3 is TGCAGTGCTAGAAGGTCAGGGGGCGCGAACTATGGCTACACCTTC.

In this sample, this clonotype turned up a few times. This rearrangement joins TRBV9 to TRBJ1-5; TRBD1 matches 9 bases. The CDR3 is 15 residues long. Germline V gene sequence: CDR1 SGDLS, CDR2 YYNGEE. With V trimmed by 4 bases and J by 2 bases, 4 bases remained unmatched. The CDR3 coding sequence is TGTGCCAGCAGCACCACAGGGGGCGGCAATCAGCCCCAGCATTTT. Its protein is CASSTTGGGNQPQHF.

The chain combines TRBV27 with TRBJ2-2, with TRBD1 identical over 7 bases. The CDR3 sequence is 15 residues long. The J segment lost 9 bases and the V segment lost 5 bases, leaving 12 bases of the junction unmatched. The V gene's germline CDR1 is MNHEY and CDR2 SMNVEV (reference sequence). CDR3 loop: CASSPPHRGIRELFF. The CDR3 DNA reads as TGTGCCAGCAGTCCACCCCACAGGGGTATCAGGGAGCTGTTTTTT.

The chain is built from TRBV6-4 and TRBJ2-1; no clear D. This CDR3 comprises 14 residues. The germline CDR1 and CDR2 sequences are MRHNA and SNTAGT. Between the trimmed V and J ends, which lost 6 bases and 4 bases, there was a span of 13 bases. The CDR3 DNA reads TGTGCCAGCAGCGCCGTTTTAGGGTACAATGAGCAGTTCTTC. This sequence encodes CASSAVLGYNEQFF.

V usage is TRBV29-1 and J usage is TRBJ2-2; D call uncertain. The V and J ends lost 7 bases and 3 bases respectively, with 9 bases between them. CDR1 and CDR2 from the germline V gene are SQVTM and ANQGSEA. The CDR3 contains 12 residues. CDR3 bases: TGCAGCGGGTTTTTGGACACCGGGGAGCTGTTTTTT. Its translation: CSGFLDTGELFF.

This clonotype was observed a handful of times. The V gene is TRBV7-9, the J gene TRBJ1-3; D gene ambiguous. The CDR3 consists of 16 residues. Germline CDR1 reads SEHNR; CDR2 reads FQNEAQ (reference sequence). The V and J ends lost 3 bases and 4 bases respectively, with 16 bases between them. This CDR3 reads CASSFIRGSLGNTIYF. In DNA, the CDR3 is TGTGCCAGCAGCTTCATCCGGGGTTCCTTGGGAAACACCATATATTTT. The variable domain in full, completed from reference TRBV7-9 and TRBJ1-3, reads DTGVSQNPRHKITKRGQNVTFRCDPISEHNRLYWYRQTLGQGPEFLTYFQNEAQLEKSRLLSDRFSAERPKGSFSTLEIQRTEQGDSAMYLCASSFIRGSLGNTIYFGEGSWLTVV.

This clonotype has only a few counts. CDR3 protein: CASRPSGADAEQFF. CDR3 DNA sequence: TGTGCCAGCAGGCCTAGCGGAGCCGATGCCGAGCAGTTCTTC. The chain joins TRBV7-9 to TRBJ2-1, with 7 positions matching TRBD2. The CDR3 is made up of 14 amino acids. Trimming cost V 6 bases and J 10 bases; bases outside gene matches: 12. In germline, CDR1 is SEHNR, CDR2 FQNEAQ (reference sequence).